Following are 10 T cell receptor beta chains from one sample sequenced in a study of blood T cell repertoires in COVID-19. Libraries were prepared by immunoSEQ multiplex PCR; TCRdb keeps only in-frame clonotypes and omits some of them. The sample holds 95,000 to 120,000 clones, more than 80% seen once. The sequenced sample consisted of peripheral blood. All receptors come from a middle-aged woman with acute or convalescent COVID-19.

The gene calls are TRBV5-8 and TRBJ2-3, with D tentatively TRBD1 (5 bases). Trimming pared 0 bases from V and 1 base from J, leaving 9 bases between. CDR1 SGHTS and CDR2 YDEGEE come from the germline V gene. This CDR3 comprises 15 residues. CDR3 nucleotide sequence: TGTGCCAGCAGCTTGGGACAGACCCGCACAGATACGCAGTATTTT. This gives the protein CASSLGQTRTDTQYF. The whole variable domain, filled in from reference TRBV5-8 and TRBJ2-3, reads EAGVTQSPTHLIKTRGQQATLRCSPISGHTSVYWYQQALGLGLQFLLWYDEGEERNRGNFPPRFSGRQFPNYSSELNVNALELEDSALYLCASSLGQTRTDTQYFGPGTRLTVL.

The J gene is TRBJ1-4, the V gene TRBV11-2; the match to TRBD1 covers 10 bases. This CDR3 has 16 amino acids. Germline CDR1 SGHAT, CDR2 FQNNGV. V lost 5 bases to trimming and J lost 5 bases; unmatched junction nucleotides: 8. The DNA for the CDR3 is TGTGCCAGCAGCCAGCAAAGGGACAGGGGAAATGAAAAACTGTTTTTT. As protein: CASSQQRDRGNEKLFF.

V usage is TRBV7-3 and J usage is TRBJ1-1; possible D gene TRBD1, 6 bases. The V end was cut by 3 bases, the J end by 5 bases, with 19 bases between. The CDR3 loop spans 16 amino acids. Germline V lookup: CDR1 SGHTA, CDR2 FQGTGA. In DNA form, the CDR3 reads TGTGCCAGCAGCTTCCTGACACCCTACACAGGGACTGAAGCTTTCTTT. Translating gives CASSFLTPYTGTEAFF.

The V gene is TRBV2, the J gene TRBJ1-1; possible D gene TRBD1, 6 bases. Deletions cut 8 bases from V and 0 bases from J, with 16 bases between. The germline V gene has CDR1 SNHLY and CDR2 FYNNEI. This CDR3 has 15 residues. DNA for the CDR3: TGTGCCAGCGTCATGGGGGCCCCGGTGAACACTGAAGCTTTCTTT. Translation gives CASVMGAPVNTEAFF. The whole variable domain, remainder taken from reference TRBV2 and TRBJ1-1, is EPEVTQTPSHQVTQMGQEVILRCVPISNHLYFYWYRQILGQKVEFLVSFYNNEISEKSEIFDDQFSVERPDGSNFTLKIRSTKLEDSAMYFCASVMGAPVNTEAFFGQGTRLTVV.

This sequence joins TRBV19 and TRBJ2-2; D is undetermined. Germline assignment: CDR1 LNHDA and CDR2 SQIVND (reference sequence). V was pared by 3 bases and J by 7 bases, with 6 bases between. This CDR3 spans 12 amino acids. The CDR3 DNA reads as TGTGCCAGTAGTATGTCTGTCGGGGAGCTGTTTTTT. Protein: CASSMSVGELFF.

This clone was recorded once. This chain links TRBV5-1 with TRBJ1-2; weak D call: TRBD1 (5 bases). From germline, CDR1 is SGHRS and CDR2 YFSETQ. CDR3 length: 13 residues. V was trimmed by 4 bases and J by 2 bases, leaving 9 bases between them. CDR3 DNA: TGCGCCAGCAGCCCGACAGAGAACTATGGCTACACCTTC. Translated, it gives CASSPTENYGYTF.

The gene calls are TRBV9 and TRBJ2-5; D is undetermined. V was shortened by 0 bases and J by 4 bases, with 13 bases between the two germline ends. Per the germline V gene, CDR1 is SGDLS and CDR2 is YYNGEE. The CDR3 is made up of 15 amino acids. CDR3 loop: CASSVGANPLETQYF. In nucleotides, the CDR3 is TGTGCCAGCAGCGTAGGGGCTAACCCCCTAGAGACCCAGTACTTC.

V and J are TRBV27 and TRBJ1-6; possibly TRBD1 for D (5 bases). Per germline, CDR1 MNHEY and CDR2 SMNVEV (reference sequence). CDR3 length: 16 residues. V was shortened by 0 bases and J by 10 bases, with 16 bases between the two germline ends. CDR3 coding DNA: TGTGCCAGCAGTTTATCCATTGGATACGGGGGATCACCCCTCCACTTT. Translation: CASSLSIGYGGSPLHF.

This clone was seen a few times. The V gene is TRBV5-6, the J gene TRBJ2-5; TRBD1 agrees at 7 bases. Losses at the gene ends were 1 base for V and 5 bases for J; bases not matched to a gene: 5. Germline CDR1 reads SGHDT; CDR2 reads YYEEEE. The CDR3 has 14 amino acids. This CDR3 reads CASSLLGQPETQYF. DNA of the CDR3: TGTGCCAGCAGCTTGTTGGGACAGCCCGAGACCCAGTACTTC. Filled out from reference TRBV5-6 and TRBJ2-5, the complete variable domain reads DAGVTQSPTHLIKTRGQQVTLRCSPKSGHDTVSWYQQALGQGPQFIFQYYEEEERQRGNFPDRFSGHQFPNYSSELNVNALLLGDSALYLCASSLLGQPETQYFGPGTRLLVL.

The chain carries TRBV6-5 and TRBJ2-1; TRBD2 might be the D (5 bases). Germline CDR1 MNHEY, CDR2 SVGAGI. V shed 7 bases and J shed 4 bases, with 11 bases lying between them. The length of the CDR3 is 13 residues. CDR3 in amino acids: CASTRELYNEQFF. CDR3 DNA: TGTGCCAGCACGAGGGAACTATACAATGAGCAGTTCTTC.